One and the same sample provided the 24 T cell receptor beta chains below, sequenced in a study of cytomegalovirus exposure and HLA in healthy donors. 60 Vbeta and 13 Jbeta primers were used in PCR. Sequencing used immunoSEQ multiplex PCR; TCRdb keeps in-frame clones, though not all of them. The table includes 52,000 or so clones, about three quarters detected once. Material: PBMCs. The receptors derive from a woman aged 40-49 years in good health and CMV-seropositive.

The chain recombines TRBV7-2 with TRBJ1-2; 8 nucleotides agree with TRBD1. Germline V CDR1 and CDR2: SGHTA, FQGNSA. This CDR3 region has 13 residues. Losses at the gene ends were 0 bases for V and 8 bases for J; bases not matched to a gene: 2. This chain's CDR3 is CASSLAPGGGYTF. DNA of the CDR3: TGTGCCAGCAGCTTAGCCCCAGGGGGCGGCTACACCTTC.

The chain is built from TRBV10-3 and TRBJ2-7, with D unresolved. The CDR3 extends over 15 amino acids. V was trimmed by 1 base and J by 4 bases, leaving 14 bases between them. Germline CDR1 reads ENHRY; CDR2 reads SYGVKD. In nucleotides, the CDR3 is TGTGCCATCAGTGAGTGGTCGCCGGGTTATTACGAGCAGTACTTC. As protein: CAISEWSPGYYEQYF.

The V call is TRBV10-3, the J call TRBJ1-1; possibly TRBD1 for D (5 bases). The CDR3 length is 15 residues. Germline-derived CDR1 and CDR2 are ENHRY and SYGVKD. Trimming shortened V by 0 bases and J by 3 bases, and 11 bases separated the two germline ends. Here the CDR3 DNA reads TGTGCCATCAGTGAGTCGGGGCAGGTATACACTGAAGCTTTCTTT. Translation: CAISESGQVYTEAFF.

The rearrangement uses TRBV7-2 and TRBJ2-5; TRBD1 matches at 7 bases. V was pared by 2 bases and J by 1 base, with 10 bases of the junction left unmatched. The CDR3 sequence is 17 residues long. Germline V gene lookup returns CDR1 SGHTA and CDR2 FQGNSA. Written as DNA, the CDR3 is TGTGCCAGCAGCTTAAGAACCCACTGGGACAGCCAAGAGACCCAGTACTTC. Translated: CASSLRTHWDSQETQYF.

The chain has TRBV7-2 and TRBJ2-2; no firm D call. Germline CDR1 SGHTA, CDR2 FQGNSA. This CDR3 comprises 14 residues. V was cut by 5 bases and J by 1 base, with 8 bases left in between. In DNA, the CDR3 is TGTGCCAGCAGCAGACTTCTGAACACCGGGGAGCTGTTTTTT. It is translated as CASSRLLNTGELFF.

J is TRBJ2-5 and V is TRBV29-1; 9 bases are shared with TRBD2. Germline CDR1 is SQVTM and CDR2 is ANQGSEA. The ends lost 3 bases at V and 4 bases at J; junction bases unmatched: 6. CDR3 size: 14 residues. CDR3 sequence reads: CSVDRASGAETQYF. For the CDR3, the DNA is TGCAGCGTTGATCGGGCTAGCGGGGCAGAGACCCAGTACTTC.

The V and J genes are TRBV10-3 and TRBJ2-7, with D unresolved. The V and J ends lost 3 bases and 3 bases respectively, with 6 bases between them. This CDR3 is 12 amino acids long. The germline V gene has CDR1 ENHRY and CDR2 SYGVKD. The CDR3: CAISEHNYEQYF. For the CDR3, the DNA is TGTGCCATCAGTGAACACAACTACGAGCAGTACTTC.

CDR3 region: CATSRVAGPKTQYF. The CDR3 DNA is TGTGCCACCAGCAGAGTTGCGGGCCCGAAGACCCAGTACTTC. V usage is TRBV15 and J usage is TRBJ2-5, with TRBD2 as a possible D gene (5 bases). CDR1 is LNHNV and CDR2 is YYDKDF in the germline V gene (reference sequence). The V and J ends lost 1 base and 6 bases respectively, with 12 bases between them. The CDR3 loop spans 14 amino acids.

This chain joins TRBV18 and TRBJ1-6; 7 nucleotides agree with TRBD1. V trimming: 3 bases; J trimming: 7 bases; junction bases outside the gene matches: 9. The CDR3 is 16 residues long. The germline V gene has CDR1 KGHSH and CDR2 LQKENI. The CDR3: CASSPWAGTENSPLHF. For the CDR3, the DNA is TGTGCCAGCTCACCGTGGGCCGGGACAGAGAATTCACCCCTCCACTTT.

The J gene is TRBJ2-1, the V gene TRBV28; 9 bases are shared with TRBD2. The germline CDR1 and CDR2 sequences are MDHEN and SYDVKM. The CDR3 covers 13 residues. The ends lost 5 bases at V and 9 bases at J; junction bases unmatched: 5. Here the CDR3 reads CASSRSGGSEQFF. CDR3 coding DNA: TGTGCCAGCAGTCGGAGCGGGGGGAGTGAGCAGTTCTTC.

The J gene is TRBJ1-6, the V gene TRBV27; D might be TRBD1 (6 bases). The ends were cut back, 3 bases at V and 2 bases at J, with 8 bases in the middle. CDR1 and CDR2 (germline): MNHEY, SMNVEV (reference sequence). The CDR3 loop spans 15 amino acids. The CDR3 here is CASSFTGTYNSPLHF. As DNA, the CDR3 is TGTGCCAGCAGTTTCACAGGGACCTATAATTCACCCCTCCACTTT.

The rearrangement joins TRBV11-3 to TRBJ2-2, with D maybe TRBD2 (6 bases). The CDR3 has 13 amino acids. V was clipped by 5 bases and J by 7 bases, with 11 bases between them. Per the germline V gene, CDR1 is SGHNT and CDR2 is YENEEA. CDR3 sequence (DNA): TGTGCCAGCAGCCATGGTAGCGGCGGGGAGCTGTTTTTT. This translates into CASSHGSGGELFF.

V is TRBV7-2 and J is TRBJ1-1; possible D gene TRBD1, 5 bases. Trimming shortened V by 1 base and J by 4 bases, and 13 bases separated the two germline ends. From germline, CDR1 is SGHTA and CDR2 FQGNSA. The CDR3 length is 15 residues. The CDR3 here is CASSLGGVGGTEAFF. The CDR3 DNA reads as TGTGCCAGCAGCTTAGGGGGCGTGGGTGGCACTGAAGCTTTCTTT.

This clone was seen just once. The chain recombines TRBV27 with TRBJ1-6; TRBD1 matches 9 bases. This CDR3 spans 14 amino acids. With V trimmed by 8 bases and J by 4 bases, 3 bases remained unmatched. The germline V gene encodes CDR1 MNHEY and CDR2 SMNVEV (reference sequence). The CDR3 reads CASGQGTYNSPLHF. CDR3 sequence (DNA): TGTGCCAGCGGACAGGGGACATATAATTCACCCCTCCACTTT.

Of note for this clone: The identical CDR3 is also encoded by other nucleotide sequences in the sample. This sequence joins TRBV30 and TRBJ1-5; D perhaps matches TRBD1 (6 bases). Trimming shortened V by 4 bases and J by 6 bases, and 19 bases separated the two germline ends. This CDR3 is built from 15 residues. CDR1 GTSNPN and CDR2 SVGIG come from the germline V gene (reference sequence). CDR3 loop: CAWNERGGGAQPQHF. CDR3 coding DNA: TGTGCCTGGAATGAGCGGGGGGGCGGAGCTCAGCCCCAGCATTTT.

The chain is built from TRBV5-1 and TRBJ1-2; maybe TRBD1 (5 bases). CDR3 length: 15 amino acids. The germline gives CDR1 SGHRS, CDR2 YFSETQ. Trimming left V 0 bases short and J 6 bases short, with 15 bases between. The CDR3, as DNA: TGCGCCAGCAGCTTGGTTCTGGGGCTTGAAAATGGCTACACCTTC. Its translation is CASSLVLGLENGYTF.

This chain uses TRBV9 with TRBJ1-1; weak D call: TRBD1 (6 bases). The CDR3 runs to 14 residues. V lost 2 bases and J 2 bases, leaving 10 bases between the germline ends. The V gene's germline CDR1 is SGDLS and CDR2 YYNGEE. CDR3 loop: CASSVGTQNTEAFF. The CDR3 nucleotides read TGTGCCAGCAGCGTGGGGACACAAAACACTGAAGCTTTCTTT.

This clone has only one observation. The CDR3 DNA is TGTGCCAGCAGCGCTCGTTCGGGAGCAACTAATGAAAAACTGTTTTTT. Encoded protein: CASSARSGATNEKLFF. V is TRBV5-4 and J is TRBJ1-4; D is unresolved. The CDR3 consists of 16 residues. V lost 4 bases to trimming and J lost 0 bases, with 13 bases between them. Germline V CDR1 and CDR2: SGHNT, YYREEE (reference sequence).

In DNA form, the CDR3 reads TGTGCCAGCAGTTTGGAAGGGGTTGCGGGGACTGAAGCTTTCTTT. This sequence encodes CASSLEGVAGTEAFF. V and J are TRBV13 and TRBJ1-1, with D perhaps matching TRBD1 (5 bases). The CDR3 runs 15 residues. V lost 6 bases, J lost 5 bases, and 19 bases lay in between. CDR1 and CDR2 from the germline V gene are PRHDT and FYEKMQ (reference sequence).

V and J are TRBV18 and TRBJ1-5; 7 nucleotides agree with TRBD1. Germline V lookup: CDR1 KGHSH, CDR2 LQKENI. V was clipped by 4 bases and J by 1 base; unmatched bases: 4. CDR3 size: 15 residues. For the CDR3, the DNA is TGTGCCAGCTCACGCGACAGGGACAGCAATCAGCCCCAGCATTTT. Its protein product is CASSRDRDSNQPQHF.

The chain uses TRBV19 and TRBJ2-7, with a tentative D call TRBD2 (5 bases). V shed 0 bases and J shed 5 bases, with 5 bases lying between them. This CDR3 comprises 12 residues. Germline lookup yields CDR1 LNHDA and CDR2 SQIVND (reference sequence). CDR3 coding DNA: TGTGCCAGTAGTATAGAGCGGGACGAGCAGTACTTC. Its protein product is CASSIERDEQYF.

This chain links TRBV6-1 with TRBJ1-5; a possible D gene is TRBD1 (5 bases). Trimming cost V 8 bases and J 1 base, with 15 bases left between them. Germline assignment: CDR1 MNHNS and CDR2 SASEGT. The CDR3 sequence is 15 residues long. DNA of the CDR3: TGTGCCAGCCCCAGGGACTTCGGGAGCAATCAGCCCCAGCATTTT. Amino acids: CASPRDFGSNQPQHF.

The chain combines TRBV6-6 with TRBJ1-5, with 10 bases matching TRBD1. Germline CDR1 reads MNHNY; CDR2 reads SVGAGI (reference sequence). This CDR3 spans 13 amino acids. V shed 5 bases and J 7 bases; nucleotides not matched to a gene: 2. DNA for the CDR3: TGTGCCAGCAGTCGGACAGGGGGACAGCCCCAGCATTTT. As protein: CASSRTGGQPQHF.

CDR3 coding DNA: TGCGCCAGCAGCCAAGAGGGAGGAATCAAGCCCCAGCATTTT. Its protein is CASSQEGGIKPQHF. The gene calls are TRBV4-1 and TRBJ1-5; D is unresolved. The length of the CDR3 is 14 residues. V shed 0 bases and J shed 8 bases, with 11 bases lying between them. The germline V gene encodes CDR1 MGHRA and CDR2 YSYEKL.